One and the same sample provided the 11 T cell receptor beta chains below, sequenced in a study of blood T cell repertoires in COVID-19. Method: immunoSEQ multiplex PCR; TCRdb's copy keeps in-frame clones and lacks some. In the table there are roughly 130,000 clones, 75% to 90% of which are singletons. The sequenced sample was peripheral blood. These receptors originate from a man between 60 and 75 years old with active or convalescent COVID-19.

V usage is TRBV11-2 and J usage is TRBJ2-1; 8 bases are a match to TRBD2. The V gene end was trimmed by 3 bases and the J gene end by 4 bases; junction bases not matched to a gene: 5. CDR3 size: 15 residues. The germline gives CDR1 SGHAT, CDR2 FQNNGV. CDR3: CASSFLLAVYNEQFF. CDR3 nucleotides: TGTGCCAGCAGCTTCTTACTAGCGGTGTACAATGAGCAGTTCTTC. The variable domain in full, completed from reference TRBV11-2 and TRBJ2-1, reads EAGVAQSPRYKIIEKRQSVAFWCNPISGHATLYWYQQILGQGPKLLIQFQNNGVVDDSQLPKDRFSAERLKGVDSTLKIQPAKLEDSAVYLCASSFLLAVYNEQFFGPGTRLTVL.

This chain links TRBV6-2 or TRBV6-3 with TRBJ2-2, with 10 bases fitting TRBD2. The CDR3 spans 17 residues. V shed 0 bases and J 5 bases; nucleotides not matched to a gene: 6. CDR1 MNHEY and CDR2 SVGEGT come from the germline V gene. Written as DNA, the CDR3 is TGTGCCAGCAGTTACTCCCCGGGACTAGCGTTGACCGGGGAGCTGTTTTTT. It codes for CASSYSPGLALTGELFF.

The gene calls are TRBV24-1 and TRBJ2-3, with 13 bases aligning to TRBD2. With V trimmed by 4 bases and J by 3 bases, 6 bases remained unmatched. Germline V gene data show CDR1 as KGHDR and CDR2 as SFDVKD. The CDR3 is 17 amino acids. CDR3 sequence (DNA): TGTGCCACCAGTGACTCCGGACTAGCGGGAGTGACAGATACGCAGTATTTT. Translated, it gives CATSDSGLAGVTDTQYF.

The rearrangement joins TRBV27 to TRBJ2-7; no definite D call. This CDR3 contains 13 residues. V lost 2 bases and J lost 5, with 10 bases in between. Germline CDR1 MNHEY, CDR2 SMNVEV (reference sequence). The CDR3 DNA reads as TGTGCCAGCAGTTTAACGGCAGGTGACGAGCAGTACTTC. Protein sequence: CASSLTAGDEQYF.

This sequence joins TRBV6-1 and TRBJ2-1; 7 bases are a match to TRBD2. Germline assignment: CDR1 MNHNS and CDR2 SASEGT. CDR3 length: 17 amino acids. Trimming cost V 2 bases and J 4 bases; bases outside gene matches: 11. The CDR3 region is CASSERIGLAEYNEQFF. CDR3 DNA: TGTGCCAGCAGTGAAAGGATTGGGCTAGCGGAATACAATGAGCAGTTCTTC.

The J gene is TRBJ1-5, the V gene TRBV19, with 10 nucleotides matching TRBD1. Germline V gives CDR1 LNHDA, CDR2 SQIVND (reference sequence). The CDR3 has 16 residues. V gave up 6 bases and J gave up 6 bases; unmatched junction bases: 11. CDR3 sequence (DNA): TGTGCCAGTAGACCCCCCCGGGACAGGGGTTCTCAGCCCCAGCATTTT. Translation: CASRPPRDRGSQPQHF.

The J gene is TRBJ2-1, the V gene TRBV4-1; possibly TRBD1 for D (5 bases). The CDR3 is 13 residues long. The ends were cut back, 1 base at V and 5 bases at J, with 6 bases in the middle. CDR1 is MGHRA and CDR2 is YSYEKL in the germline V gene. CDR3 sequence reads: CASSQGGHNEQFF. CDR3 DNA sequence: TGCGCCAGCAGCCAAGGGGGCCACAATGAGCAGTTCTTC.

The V gene is TRBV18, the J gene TRBJ1-5; D uncertain. CDR3 length: 14 residues. The V end was cut by 4 bases, the J end by 7 bases, with 14 bases between. The V gene's germline CDR1 is KGHSH and CDR2 LQKENI. As DNA, the CDR3 is TGTGCCAGCTCACAGGGAGTCTCGGGGCAGCCCCAGCATTTT. Residues: CASSQGVSGQPQHF.

V usage is TRBV6-1 and J usage is TRBJ1-2; TRBD1 might be the D (5 bases). V lost 3 bases and J lost 0, with 11 bases in between. Germline CDR1 MNHNS, CDR2 SASEGT. The CDR3 runs to 15 residues. CDR3 region: CASSEMTVANYGYTF. The CDR3 nucleotides are TGTGCCAGCAGTGAGATGACAGTCGCTAACTATGGCTACACCTTC.

The chain recombines TRBV6-5 with TRBJ1-6, with no clear D. V dropped 0 bases and J dropped 10 bases, with 16 bases sitting between them. CDR1 is MNHEY and CDR2 is SVGAGI in the germline V gene. This CDR3 has 16 amino acids. Here the CDR3 reads CASSYSPTVAASPLHF. The CDR3 DNA is TGTGCCAGCAGTTACTCTCCGACGGTGGCGGCATCACCCCTCCACTTT.

The CDR3 is CASSIRQNTEAFF. Written as DNA, the CDR3 is TGTGCCAGTAGTATCCGACAGAACACTGAAGCTTTCTTT. V is TRBV19 and J is TRBJ1-1; D gene unclear. Germline CDR1 reads LNHDA; CDR2 reads SQIVND (reference sequence). The CDR3 has 13 amino acids. Trimming pared 3 bases from V and 1 base from J, leaving 6 bases between.